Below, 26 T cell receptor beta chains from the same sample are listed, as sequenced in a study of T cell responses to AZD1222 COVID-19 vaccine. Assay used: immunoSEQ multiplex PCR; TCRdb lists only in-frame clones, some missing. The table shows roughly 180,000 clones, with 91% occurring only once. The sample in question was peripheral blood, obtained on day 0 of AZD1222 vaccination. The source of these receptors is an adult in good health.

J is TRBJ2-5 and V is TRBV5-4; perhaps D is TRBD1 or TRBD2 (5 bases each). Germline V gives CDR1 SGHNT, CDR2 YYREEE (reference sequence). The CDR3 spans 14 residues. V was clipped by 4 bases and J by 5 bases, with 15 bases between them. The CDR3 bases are TGTGCCAGCAGCCTTCGATTGTGGGGGGAGACCCAGTACTTC. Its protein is CASSLRLWGETQYF.

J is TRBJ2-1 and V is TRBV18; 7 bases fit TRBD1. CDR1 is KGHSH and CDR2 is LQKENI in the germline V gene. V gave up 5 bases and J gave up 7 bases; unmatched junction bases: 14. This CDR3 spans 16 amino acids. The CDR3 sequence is CASSATGTARGNEQFF. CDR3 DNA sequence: TGTGCCAGCTCAGCGACCGGGACAGCTCGAGGGAATGAGCAGTTCTTC.

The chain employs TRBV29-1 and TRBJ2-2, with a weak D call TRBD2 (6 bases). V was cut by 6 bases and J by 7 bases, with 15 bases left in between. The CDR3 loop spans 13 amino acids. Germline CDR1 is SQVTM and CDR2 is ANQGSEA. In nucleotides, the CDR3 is TGCAGCGTCCCTACGCGGGGCAACGGGGAGCTGTTTTTT. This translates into CSVPTRGNGELFF.

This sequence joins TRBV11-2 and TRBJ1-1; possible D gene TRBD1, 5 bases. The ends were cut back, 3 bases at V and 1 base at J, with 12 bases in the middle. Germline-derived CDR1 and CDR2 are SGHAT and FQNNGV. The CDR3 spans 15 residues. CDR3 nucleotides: TGTGCCAGCAGCTTCCGGGACCTTCGGAACACTGAAGCTTTCTTT. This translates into CASSFRDLRNTEAFF.

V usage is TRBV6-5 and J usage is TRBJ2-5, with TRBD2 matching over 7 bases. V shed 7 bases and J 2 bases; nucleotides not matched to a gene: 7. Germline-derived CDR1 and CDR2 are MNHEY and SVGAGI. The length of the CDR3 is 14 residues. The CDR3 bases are TGTGCCAGCAAGCAAGGACTAGTACAAGAGACCCAGTACTTC. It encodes CASKQGLVQETQYF.

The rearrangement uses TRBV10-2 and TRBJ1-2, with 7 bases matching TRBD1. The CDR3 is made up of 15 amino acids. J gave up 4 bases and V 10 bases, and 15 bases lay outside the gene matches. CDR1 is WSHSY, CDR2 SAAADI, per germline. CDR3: CATKRRGTELYGYTF. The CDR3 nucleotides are TGCGCCACCAAAAGACGCGGGACAGAACTCTATGGCTACACCTTC.

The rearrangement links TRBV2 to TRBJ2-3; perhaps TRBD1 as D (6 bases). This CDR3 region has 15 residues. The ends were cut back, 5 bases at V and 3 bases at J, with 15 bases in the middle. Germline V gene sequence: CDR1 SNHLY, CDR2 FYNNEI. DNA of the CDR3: TGTGCCAGCAGTTCACTAGGGGGAGTGACAGATACGCAGTATTTT. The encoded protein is CASSSLGGVTDTQYF.

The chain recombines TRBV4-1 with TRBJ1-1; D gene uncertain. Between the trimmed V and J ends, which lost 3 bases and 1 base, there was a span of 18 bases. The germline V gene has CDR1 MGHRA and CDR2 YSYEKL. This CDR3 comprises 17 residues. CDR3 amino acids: CASSQEGPLIPNTEAFF. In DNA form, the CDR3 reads TGCGCCAGCAGCCAGGAGGGCCCGCTCATACCGAACACTGAAGCTTTCTTT.

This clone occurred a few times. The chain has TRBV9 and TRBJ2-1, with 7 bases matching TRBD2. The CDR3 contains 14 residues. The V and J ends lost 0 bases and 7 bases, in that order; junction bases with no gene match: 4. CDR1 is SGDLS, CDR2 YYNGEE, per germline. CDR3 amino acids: CASSVGTRGNEQFF. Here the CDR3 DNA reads TGTGCCAGCAGCGTAGGGACTAGAGGGAATGAGCAGTTCTTC.

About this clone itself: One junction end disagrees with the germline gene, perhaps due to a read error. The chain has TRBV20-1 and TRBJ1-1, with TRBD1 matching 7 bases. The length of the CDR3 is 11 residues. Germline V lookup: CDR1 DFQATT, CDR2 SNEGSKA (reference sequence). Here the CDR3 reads CSARYSLGQDF. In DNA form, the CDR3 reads TGCAGTGCTAGATATAGCCTCGGACAGGACTTT.

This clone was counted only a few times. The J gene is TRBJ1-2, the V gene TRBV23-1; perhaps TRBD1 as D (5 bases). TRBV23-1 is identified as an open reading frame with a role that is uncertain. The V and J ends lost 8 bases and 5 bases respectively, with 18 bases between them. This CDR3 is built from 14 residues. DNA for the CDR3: TGCGCCAGCCCCCAGGGCGGGTGTTCGTATGGCTACACCTTC. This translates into CASPQGGCSYGYTF.

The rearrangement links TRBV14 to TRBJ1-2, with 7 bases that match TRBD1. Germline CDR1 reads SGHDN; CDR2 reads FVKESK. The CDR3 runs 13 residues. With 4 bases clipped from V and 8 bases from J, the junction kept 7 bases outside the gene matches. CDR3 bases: TGTGCCAGCAGCCTTACAGGGGTAGAAGGCTACACCTTC. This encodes CASSLTGVEGYTF.

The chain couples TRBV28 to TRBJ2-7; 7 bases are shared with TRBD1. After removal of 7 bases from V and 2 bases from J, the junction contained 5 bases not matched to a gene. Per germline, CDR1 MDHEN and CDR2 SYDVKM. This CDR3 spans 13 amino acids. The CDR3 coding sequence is TGTGCCAGCAACAGGGACAGTGCCTACGAGCAGTACTTC. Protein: CASNRDSAYEQYF.

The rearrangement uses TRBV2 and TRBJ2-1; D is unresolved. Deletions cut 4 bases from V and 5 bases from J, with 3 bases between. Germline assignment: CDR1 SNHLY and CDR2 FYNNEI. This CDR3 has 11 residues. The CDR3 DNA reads TGTGCCAGCAGTGGGGACAATGAGCAGTTCTTC. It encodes CASSGDNEQFF.

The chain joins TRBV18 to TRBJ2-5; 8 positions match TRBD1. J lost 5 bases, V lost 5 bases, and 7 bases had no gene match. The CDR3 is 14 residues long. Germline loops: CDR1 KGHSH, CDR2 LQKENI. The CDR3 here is CASSYTDRGETQYF. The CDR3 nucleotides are TGTGCCAGCTCATATACAGACAGGGGCGAGACCCAGTACTTC.

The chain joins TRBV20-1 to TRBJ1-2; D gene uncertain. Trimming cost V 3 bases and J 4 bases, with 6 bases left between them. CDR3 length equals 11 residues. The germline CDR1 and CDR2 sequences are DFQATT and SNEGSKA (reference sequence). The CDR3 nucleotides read TGCAGTGCTAGTATGAGCTATGGCTACACCTTC. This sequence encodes CSASMSYGYTF.

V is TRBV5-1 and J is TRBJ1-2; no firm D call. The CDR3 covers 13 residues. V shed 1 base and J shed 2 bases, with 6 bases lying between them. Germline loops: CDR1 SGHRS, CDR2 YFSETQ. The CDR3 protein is CASSLNGNYGYTF. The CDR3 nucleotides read TGCGCCAGCAGCTTGAACGGAAACTATGGCTACACCTTC.

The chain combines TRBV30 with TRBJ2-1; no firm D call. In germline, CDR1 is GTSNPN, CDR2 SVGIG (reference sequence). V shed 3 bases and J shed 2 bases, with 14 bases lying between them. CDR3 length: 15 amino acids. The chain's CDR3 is CAWSHSHGPYNEQFF. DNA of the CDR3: TGTGCCTGGAGCCATTCCCATGGACCCTACAATGAGCAGTTCTTC.

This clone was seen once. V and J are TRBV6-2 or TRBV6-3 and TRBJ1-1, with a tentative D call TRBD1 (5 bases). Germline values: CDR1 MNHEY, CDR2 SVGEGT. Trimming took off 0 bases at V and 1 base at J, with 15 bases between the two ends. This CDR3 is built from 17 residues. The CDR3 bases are TGTGCCAGCAGTTACTCGAACGTTAAGGGGTGGAACACTGAAGCTTTCTTT. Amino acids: CASSYSNVKGWNTEAFF.

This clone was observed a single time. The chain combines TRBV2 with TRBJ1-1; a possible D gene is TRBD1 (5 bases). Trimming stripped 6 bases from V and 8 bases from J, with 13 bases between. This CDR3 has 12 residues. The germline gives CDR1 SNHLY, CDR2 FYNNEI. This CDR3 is CASRLGAGEAFF. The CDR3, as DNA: TGTGCCAGCAGGTTAGGGGCGGGCGAAGCTTTCTTT.

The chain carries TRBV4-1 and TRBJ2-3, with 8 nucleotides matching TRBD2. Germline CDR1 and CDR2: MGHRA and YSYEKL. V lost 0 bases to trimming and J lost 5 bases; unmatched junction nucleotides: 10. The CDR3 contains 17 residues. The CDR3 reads CASSQDPPGGFGDTQYF. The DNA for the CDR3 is TGCGCCAGCAGCCAAGATCCACCGGGGGGGTTTGGAGATACGCAGTATTTT.

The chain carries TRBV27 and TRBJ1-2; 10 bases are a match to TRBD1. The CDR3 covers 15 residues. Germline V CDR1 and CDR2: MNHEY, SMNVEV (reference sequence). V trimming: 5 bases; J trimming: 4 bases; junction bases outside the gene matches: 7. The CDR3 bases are TGTGCCAGCAGTCTGCGGACAGGGGGATTCTATGGCTACACCTTC. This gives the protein CASSLRTGGFYGYTF.

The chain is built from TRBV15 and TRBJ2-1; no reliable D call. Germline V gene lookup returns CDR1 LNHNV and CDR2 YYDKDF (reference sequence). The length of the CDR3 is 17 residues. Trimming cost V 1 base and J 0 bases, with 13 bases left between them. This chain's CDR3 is CATSRAPDGSSYNEQFF. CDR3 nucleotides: TGTGCCACCAGCAGAGCTCCGGACGGTAGCTCCTACAATGAGCAGTTCTTC.

This chain's CDR3 is CASSQESGRWINEQYF. DNA for the CDR3: TGCGCCAGCAGCCAAGAATCTGGCCGGTGGATCAACGAGCAGTACTTC. This sequence joins TRBV4-3 and TRBJ2-7, with D uncertain. V gave up 0 bases and J gave up 5 bases, with 17 bases separating them. The germline V gene has CDR1 LGHNA and CDR2 YSLEER. The CDR3 length is 16 residues.

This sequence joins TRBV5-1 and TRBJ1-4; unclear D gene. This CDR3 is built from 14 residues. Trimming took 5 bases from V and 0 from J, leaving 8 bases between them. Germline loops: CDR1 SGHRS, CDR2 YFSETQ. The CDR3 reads CASSRDATNEKLFF. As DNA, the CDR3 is TGCGCCAGCAGTCGGGATGCAACTAATGAAAAACTGTTTTTT.

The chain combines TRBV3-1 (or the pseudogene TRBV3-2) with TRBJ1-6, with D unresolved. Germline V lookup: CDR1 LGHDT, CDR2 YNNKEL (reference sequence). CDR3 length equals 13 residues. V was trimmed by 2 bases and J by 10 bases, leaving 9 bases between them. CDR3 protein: CASSQPSRSPLHF. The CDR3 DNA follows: TGTGCCAGCAGCCAACCCTCTCGCTCACCCCTCCACTTT.